The following is a T cell receptor beta chain sequence with its context. Its matching antigen is unknown. Vbeta (60) and Jbeta (13) primers were used in the PCR. Measured with immunoSEQ multiplex PCR; TCRdb has only the in-frame clones, and not every one. The data hold 130,000 or so clones, with more than 75% observed a single time. These data belong to a study of cytomegalovirus exposure and HLA in healthy donors. The CDR3 is 15 residues long. The J segment lost 5 bases and the V segment lost 7 bases, leaving 10 bases of the junction unmatched. Germline V CDR1 and CDR2: MDHEN, SYDVKM. Study-wide results and caveats: The listing of 150 to 200 TCR beta chains classed them as cytomegalovirus-associated. In a later analysis, V- and J-gene trimming of beta chains associated with a DCLRE1C missense variant, replicated independently. Available immune exposure information covered CMV serostatus only.

What was sequenced was PBMCs. V gene TRBV28 combines with J gene TRBJ2-7, with TRBD2 identical over 11 bases. This clonotype was obtained from a man between 18 and 29 years old in good health and CMV-seropositive. CDR3 sequence: CASISLTSGSHEQYF. The CDR3 bases are TGTGCCAGCATCAGTCTAACTAGCGGGAGCCACGAGCAGTACTTC.